These 18 T cell receptor beta chains share one sample of origin, sequenced in a study of long-term antiretroviral therapy in people with HIV. The assay used was immunoSEQ (version v3.0), run at survey level. Sequencing used immunoSEQ multiplex PCR; TCRdb keeps in-frame clones, though not all of them. The sample includes about 50,000 clones, 84% of them seen just once. The source was unsorted PBMCs, collected 0.8 years after starting antiretroviral therapy. All receptors derive from a woman younger than 30 with HIV.

This CDR3 is CAISKGQVVSYEQYF. CDR3 in DNA: TGTGCCATCAGTAAGGGACAGGTGGTTTCCTACGAGCAGTACTTC. The J gene is TRBJ2-7, the V gene TRBV10-3; 8 bases agree with TRBD1. Germline loops: CDR1 ENHRY, CDR2 SYGVKD. J was trimmed by 1 base and V by 5 bases; bases with no gene match: 7. The CDR3 length is 15 residues.

V usage is TRBV5-5 and J usage is TRBJ1-3; possibly TRBD1 for D (5 bases). Germline V gene sequence: CDR1 SGHKS, CDR2 YYEKEE (reference sequence). V shed 3 bases and J shed 0 bases, with 10 bases lying between them. The CDR3 runs to 15 residues. The CDR3 loop is CASSSQTASGNTIYF. The CDR3 nucleotides read TGTGCCAGCAGCTCGCAGACAGCCTCTGGAAACACCATATATTTT.

This clone has only a few counts. The rearrangement uses TRBV7-9 and TRBJ2-2; 8 bases map to TRBD1. The trim removed 4 bases at V and 2 bases at J, leaving 3 bases unmatched. This CDR3 has 15 residues. Germline lookup yields CDR1 SEHNR and CDR2 FQNEAQ (reference sequence). The DNA of the CDR3 is TGTGCCAGCAGCTCACAGGGGGAAAACACCGGGGAGCTGTTTTTT. Protein: CASSSQGENTGELFF.

This clone has more than one count but fewer than ten. The rearrangement links TRBV5-4 to TRBJ2-6; no reliable D call. In germline, CDR1 is SGHNT, CDR2 YYREEE (reference sequence). This CDR3 has 16 residues. Trimming stripped 0 bases from V and 4 bases from J, with 11 bases between. The CDR3 sequence: CASSLARASGANVLTF. CDR3 nucleotide sequence: TGTGCCAGCAGCTTGGCTAGGGCGTCCGGGGCCAACGTCCTGACTTTC.

The chain has TRBV15 and TRBJ2-7, with D unresolved. The CDR3 length is 13 residues. Germline assignment: CDR1 LNHNV and CDR2 YYDKDF (reference sequence). The ends were cut back, 5 bases at V and 4 bases at J, with 12 bases in the middle. This CDR3 reads CATSSFVPYEQYF. Here the CDR3 DNA reads TGTGCCACCAGCTCTTTTGTCCCATACGAGCAGTACTTC.

The chain uses TRBV6-5 and TRBJ2-1; maybe TRBD1 (5 bases). V lost 4 bases and J lost 3, with 10 bases in between. Germline assignment: CDR1 MNHEY and CDR2 SVGAGI. This CDR3 has 14 residues. The CDR3 loop is CASSSSTDYNEQFF. CDR3 in DNA: TGTGCCAGCAGTTCGTCGACAGACTACAATGAGCAGTTCTTC.

J is TRBJ2-6 and V is TRBV7-2; the D is unclear. The CDR3 sequence is 19 residues long. Between the trimmed V and J ends, which lost 2 bases and 0 bases, there was a span of 17 bases. Germline V gene lookup returns CDR1 SGHTA and CDR2 FQGNSA. The CDR3 loop is CASSLSFIGRNSGANVLTF. The CDR3 coding sequence is TGTGCCAGCAGCTTATCTTTTATAGGACGGAACTCTGGGGCCAACGTCCTGACTTTC. The full variable domain, in which reference TRBV7-2 and TRBJ2-6 provide the parts outside the CDR3, is GAGVSQSPSNKVTEKGKDVELRCDPISGHTALYWYRQSLGQGLEFLIYFQGNSAPDKSGLPSDRFSAERTGGSVSTLTIQRTQQEDSAVYLCASSLSFIGRNSGANVLTFGAGSRLTVL.

The chain links TRBV6-5 to TRBJ2-5; no clear D. V was trimmed by 2 bases and J by 2 bases, leaving 6 bases between them. The CDR3 runs to 13 residues. Looked up from germline, CDR1 is MNHEY and CDR2 is SVGAGI. The DNA for the CDR3 is TGTGCCAGCAGTTACCGCAATCAAGAGACCCAGTACTTC. The encoded protein is CASSYRNQETQYF.

This sequence joins TRBV5-5 and TRBJ2-7; D is uncertain. V shed 1 base and J shed 4 bases, with 6 bases lying between them. This CDR3 is built from 12 residues. Germline V lookup: CDR1 SGHKS, CDR2 YYEKEE (reference sequence). CDR3 protein: CASSLIGYEQYF. The CDR3 bases are TGTGCCAGCAGCTTGATTGGATACGAGCAGTACTTC.

J is TRBJ2-7 and V is TRBV5-1; D possibly corresponds to TRBD1 (5 bases). CDR3 length equals 15 residues. Trimming left V 0 bases short and J 0 bases short, with 10 bases between. Germline values: CDR1 SGHRS, CDR2 YFSETQ. The CDR3 coding sequence is TGCGCCAGCAGCTTGGGACAGTGGGGCTCCTACGAGCAGTACTTC. This sequence encodes CASSLGQWGSYEQYF.

This chain joins TRBV5-1 and TRBJ2-1; unclear D gene. This CDR3 has 15 residues. Germline V gene data show CDR1 as SGHRS and CDR2 as YFSETQ. The V gene lost 2 bases and the J gene lost 0 bases, with 9 bases spanning the gap. CDR3 protein: CASSLGRDSYNEQFF. DNA for the CDR3: TGCGCCAGCAGCTTAGGCAGAGACTCCTACAATGAGCAGTTCTTC.

This clone has just a few counts. This sequence joins TRBV19 and TRBJ1-5; D unresolved. The CDR3 length is 16 residues. V lost 1 base, J lost 4 bases, and 14 bases lay in between. Per germline, CDR1 LNHDA and CDR2 SQIVND (reference sequence). CDR3 nucleotide sequence: TGTGCCAGTAGTATAGCTGAAGGGCTAGTGAATCAGCCCCAGCATTTT. Its translation is CASSIAEGLVNQPQHF.

This chain uses TRBV11-3 with TRBJ2-5, with D perhaps given as TRBD1 or TRBD2 (5 bases each). The CDR3 is 13 residues long. Germline values: CDR1 SGHNT, CDR2 YENEEA. The V gene lost 5 bases and the J gene lost 3 bases, with 10 bases spanning the gap. CDR3 region: CASSPGQKETQYF. The CDR3 DNA sequence: TGTGCCAGCAGCCCGGGGCAAAAAGAGACCCAGTACTTC. Full variable domain (missing parts from reference TRBV11-3 and TRBJ2-5): EAGVVQSPRYKIIEKKQPVAFWCNPISGHNTLYWYLQNLGQGPELLIRYENEEAVDDSQLPKDRFSAERLKGVDSTLKIQPAELGDSAVYLCASSPGQKETQYFGPGTRLLVL.

The chain links TRBV5-1 to TRBJ2-1; 16 bases agree with TRBD2. CDR3 length: 20 residues. Losses at the gene ends were 4 bases for V and 2 bases for J; bases not matched to a gene: 12. CDR1 SGHRS and CDR2 YFSETQ come from the germline V gene. DNA for the CDR3: TGCGCCAGCAGCCAGGGGACTAGCGGGAGGGCCGGGCCCACCTACAATGAGCAGTTCTTC. This gives the protein CASSQGTSGRAGPTYNEQFF.

In DNA form, the CDR3 reads TGCGCCAGCAGCCAAGATATAGTCCCTAGCGGGAGGCCAGTAACCGGGGAGCTGTTTTTT. Its translation is CASSQDIVPSGRPVTGELFF. J is TRBJ2-2 and V is TRBV4-3; TRBD2 matches at 11 bases. V gave up 0 bases and J gave up 5 bases; unmatched junction bases: 14. The CDR3 sequence is 20 residues long. Germline V gene lookup returns CDR1 LGHNA and CDR2 YSLEER.

V is TRBV11-3 and J is TRBJ1-1; perhaps TRBD1 as D (6 bases). V was cut by 8 bases and J by 1 base, with 11 bases left in between. This CDR3 spans 13 amino acids. CDR1 and CDR2 (germline): SGHNT, YENEEA. The CDR3 loop is CASGQTENTEAFF. The CDR3 DNA reads TGTGCCAGCGGACAGACAGAGAACACTGAAGCTTTCTTT.

V gene TRBV28 combines with J gene TRBJ2-5; possibly TRBD2 for D (7 bases). The CDR3 has 12 amino acids. CDR1 is MDHEN, CDR2 SYDVKM, per germline. Trimming pared 2 bases from V and 7 bases from J, leaving 8 bases between. This CDR3 reads CASSLGGATQYF. Written as DNA, the CDR3 is TGTGCCAGCAGTTTAGGGGGGGCGACCCAGTACTTC.

This rearrangement joins TRBV27 to TRBJ2-7, with D maybe TRBD1 (6 bases). From germline, CDR1 is MNHEY and CDR2 SMNVEV (reference sequence). Trimming removed 2 bases from V and 3 bases from J, with 17 bases in between. CDR3 length: 16 residues. The CDR3 DNA follows: TGTGCCAGCAGTTTAAAGGCAAGGGGGACGTACTACGAGCAGTACTTC. Amino acid sequence: CASSLKARGTYYEQYF.